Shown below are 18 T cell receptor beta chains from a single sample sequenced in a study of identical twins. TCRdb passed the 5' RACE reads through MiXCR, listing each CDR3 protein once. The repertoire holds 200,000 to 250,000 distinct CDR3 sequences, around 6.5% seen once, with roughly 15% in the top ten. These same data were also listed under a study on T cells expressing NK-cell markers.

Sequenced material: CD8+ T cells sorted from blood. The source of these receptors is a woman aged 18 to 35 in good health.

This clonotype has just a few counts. CDR3 bases: TGCAGTGCTAGAGATCGGGACTCGGGGTACGATACGCAGTATTTT. Translation: CSARDRDSGYDTQYF. V gene TRBV20-1 combines with J gene TRBJ2-3, with a possible D match to TRBD2 (6 bases). The CDR3 has 15 amino acids. V gave up 0 bases and J gave up 6 bases, with 16 bases separating them. In germline, CDR1 is DFQATT, CDR2 SNEGSKA (reference sequence).

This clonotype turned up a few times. The CDR3 sequence is CAISGGKGKDTEAFF. CDR3 nucleotide sequence: TGTGCCATCAGTGGGGGAAAGGGTAAGGACACTGAAGCTTTCTTT. This chain joins TRBV10-3 and TRBJ1-1; D call uncertain. CDR3 length: 15 residues. Germline V lookup: CDR1 ENHRY, CDR2 SYGVKD. V gave up 4 bases and J gave up 3 bases, with 15 bases separating them.

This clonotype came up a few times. CDR3 sequence reads: CASMPGTGEGETQYF. The CDR3 bases are TGTGCCAGCATGCCTGGGACAGGGGAAGGAGAGACCCAGTACTTC. The chain recombines TRBV25-1 with TRBJ2-5, with 10 bases lining up with TRBD1. The CDR3 runs 15 residues. CDR1 and CDR2 from the germline V gene are MGHDK and SYGVNS. The J segment lost 4 bases and the V segment lost 7 bases, leaving 9 bases of the junction unmatched. Full variable domain (remainder filled in from reference TRBV25-1 and TRBJ2-5): EADIYQTPRYLVIGTGKKITLECSQTMGHDKMYWYQQDPGMELHLIHYSYGVNSTEKGDLSSESTVSRIRTEHFPLTLESARPSHTSQYLCASMPGTGEGETQYFGPGTRLLVL.

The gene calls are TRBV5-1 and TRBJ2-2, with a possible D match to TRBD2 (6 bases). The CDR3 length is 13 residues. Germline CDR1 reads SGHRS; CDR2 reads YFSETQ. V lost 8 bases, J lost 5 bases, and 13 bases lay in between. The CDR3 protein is CASTEGGTGELFF. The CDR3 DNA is TGCGCCAGTACCGAGGGAGGTACCGGGGAGCTGTTTTTT.

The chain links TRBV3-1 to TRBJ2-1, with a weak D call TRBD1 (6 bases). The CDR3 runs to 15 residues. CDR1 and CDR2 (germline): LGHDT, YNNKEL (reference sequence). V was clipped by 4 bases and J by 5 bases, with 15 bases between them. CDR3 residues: CASSPEGVLHNEQFF. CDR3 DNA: TGTGCCAGCAGCCCTGAGGGGGTTCTCCACAATGAGCAGTTCTTC.

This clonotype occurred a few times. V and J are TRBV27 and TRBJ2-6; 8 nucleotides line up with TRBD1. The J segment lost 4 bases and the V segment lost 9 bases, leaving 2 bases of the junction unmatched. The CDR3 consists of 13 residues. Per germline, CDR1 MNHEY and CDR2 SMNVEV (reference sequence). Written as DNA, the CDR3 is TGTGCCAGTCAGGGGGCAGGGGCCAACGTCCTGACTTTC. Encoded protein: CASQGAGANVLTF.

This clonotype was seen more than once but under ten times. CDR3 in DNA: TGTGCCACCGGGTCGGCCGTCCTGACTTTC. The encoded protein is CATGSAVLTF. The V and J genes are TRBV7-6 and TRBJ2-6; the D is unclear. CDR1 is SGHVS and CDR2 is FNYEAQ in the germline V gene. CDR3 length: 10 residues. V lost 10 bases and J 12 bases, leaving 10 bases between the germline ends.

CDR3 sequence reads: CASSSGQGSLTEAFF. As DNA, the CDR3 is TGTGCCAGCAGCTCGGGACAGGGTTCGTTGACTGAAGCTTTCTTT. The V and J genes are TRBV7-9 and TRBJ1-1, with 9 positions matching TRBD1. CDR1 and CDR2 from the germline V gene are SEHNR and FQNEAQ (reference sequence). Unmatched junction bases numbered 8, after V lost 4 bases and J lost 5 bases. The CDR3 covers 15 residues.

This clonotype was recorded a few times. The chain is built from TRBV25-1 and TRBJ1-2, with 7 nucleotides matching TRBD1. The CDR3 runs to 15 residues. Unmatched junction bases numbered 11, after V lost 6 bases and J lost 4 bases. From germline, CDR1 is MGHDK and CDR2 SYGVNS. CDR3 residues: CASSEGNRGPYGYTF. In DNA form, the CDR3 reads TGTGCCAGCAGCGAAGGGAACAGGGGACCCTATGGCTACACCTTC.

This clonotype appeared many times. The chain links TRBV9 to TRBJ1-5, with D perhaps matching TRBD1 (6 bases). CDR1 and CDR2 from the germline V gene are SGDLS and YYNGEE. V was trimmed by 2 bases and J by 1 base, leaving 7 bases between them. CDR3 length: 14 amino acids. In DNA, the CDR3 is TGTGCCAGCAGCGTGGGGGGCAGCAATCAGCCCCAGCATTTT. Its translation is CASSVGGSNQPQHF.

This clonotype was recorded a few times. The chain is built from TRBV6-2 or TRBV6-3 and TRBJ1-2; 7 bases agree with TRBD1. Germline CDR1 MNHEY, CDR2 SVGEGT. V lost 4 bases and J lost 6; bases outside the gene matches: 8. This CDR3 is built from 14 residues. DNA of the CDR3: TGTGCCAGCAGTTGGGACAGCCCTGGGAATGGCTACACCTTC. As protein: CASSWDSPGNGYTF.

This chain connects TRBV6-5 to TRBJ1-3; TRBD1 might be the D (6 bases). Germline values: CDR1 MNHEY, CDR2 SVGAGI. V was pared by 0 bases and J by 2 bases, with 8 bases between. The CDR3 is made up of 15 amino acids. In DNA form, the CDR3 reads TGTGCCAGCAGTTACTCGGGGGCCCCTGGAAACACCATATATTTT. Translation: CASSYSGAPGNTIYF.

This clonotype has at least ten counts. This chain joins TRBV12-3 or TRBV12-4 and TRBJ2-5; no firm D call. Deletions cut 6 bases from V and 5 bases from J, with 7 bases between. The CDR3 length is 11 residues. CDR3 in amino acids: CASSMGETQYF. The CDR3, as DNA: TGTGCCAGCAGCATGGGGGAGACCCAGTACTTC.

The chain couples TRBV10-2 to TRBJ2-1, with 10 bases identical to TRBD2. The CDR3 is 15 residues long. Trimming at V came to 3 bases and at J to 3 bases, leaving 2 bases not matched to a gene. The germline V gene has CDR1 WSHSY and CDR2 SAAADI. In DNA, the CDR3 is TGCGCCAGCAGTGAAGGGACTAGCGACTACAATGAGCAGTTCTTC. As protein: CASSEGTSDYNEQFF.

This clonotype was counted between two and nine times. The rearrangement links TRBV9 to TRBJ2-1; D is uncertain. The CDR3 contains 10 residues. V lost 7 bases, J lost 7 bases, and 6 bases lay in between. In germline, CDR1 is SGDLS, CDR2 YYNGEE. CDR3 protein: CASAGNEQFF. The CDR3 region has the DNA TGTGCCAGCGCCGGAAATGAGCAGTTCTTC.

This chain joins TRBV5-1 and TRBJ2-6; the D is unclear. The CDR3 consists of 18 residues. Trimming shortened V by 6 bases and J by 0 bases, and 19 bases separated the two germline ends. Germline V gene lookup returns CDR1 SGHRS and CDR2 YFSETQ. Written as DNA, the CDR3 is TGCGCCAGCAACCTCCTTCCGGGCCCTAACTCTGGGGCCAACGTCCTGACTTTC. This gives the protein CASNLLPGPNSGANVLTF.

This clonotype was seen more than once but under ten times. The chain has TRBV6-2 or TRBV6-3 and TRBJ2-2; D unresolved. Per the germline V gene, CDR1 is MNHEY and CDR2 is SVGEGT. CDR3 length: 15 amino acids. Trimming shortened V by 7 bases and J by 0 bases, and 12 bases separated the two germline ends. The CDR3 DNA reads TGTGCCAGCACCCTCGCCGGACCGAACACCGGGGAGCTGTTTTTT. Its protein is CASTLAGPNTGELFF.

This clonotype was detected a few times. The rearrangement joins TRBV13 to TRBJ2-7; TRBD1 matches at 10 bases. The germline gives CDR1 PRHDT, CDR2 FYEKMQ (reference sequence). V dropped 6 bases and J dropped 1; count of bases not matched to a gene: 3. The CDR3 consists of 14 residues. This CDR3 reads CASSEDRGSYEQYF. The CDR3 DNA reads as TGTGCCAGCAGTGAGGACAGGGGGTCCTACGAGCAGTACTTC. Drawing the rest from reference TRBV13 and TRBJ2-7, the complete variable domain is AAGVIQSPRHLIKEKRETATLKCYPIPRHDTVYWYQQGPGQDPQFLISFYEKMQSDKGSIPDRFSAQQFSDYHSELNMSSLELGDSALYFCASSEDRGSYEQYFGPGTRLTVT.